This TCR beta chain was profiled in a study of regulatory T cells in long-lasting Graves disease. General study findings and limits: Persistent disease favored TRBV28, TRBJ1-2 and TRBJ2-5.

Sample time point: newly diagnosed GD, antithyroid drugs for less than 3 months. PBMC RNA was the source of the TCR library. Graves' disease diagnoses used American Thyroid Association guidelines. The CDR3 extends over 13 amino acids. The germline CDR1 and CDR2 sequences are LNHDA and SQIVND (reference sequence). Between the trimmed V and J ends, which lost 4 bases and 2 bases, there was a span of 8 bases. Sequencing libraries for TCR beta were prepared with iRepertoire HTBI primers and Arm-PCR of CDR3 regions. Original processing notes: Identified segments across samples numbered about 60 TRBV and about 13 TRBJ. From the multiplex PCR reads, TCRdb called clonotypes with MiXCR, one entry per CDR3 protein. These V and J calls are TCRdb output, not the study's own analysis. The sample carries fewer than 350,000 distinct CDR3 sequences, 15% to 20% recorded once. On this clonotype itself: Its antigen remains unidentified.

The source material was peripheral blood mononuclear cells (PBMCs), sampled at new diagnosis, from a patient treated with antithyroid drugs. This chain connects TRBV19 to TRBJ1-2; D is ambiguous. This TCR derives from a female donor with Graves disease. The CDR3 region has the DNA TGTGCCAGTAGTACCCGTGAGAACTATGGCTACACCTTC. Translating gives CASSTRENYGYTF.